Following are 3 T cell receptor beta chains from one sample sequenced in a study of beta chain features in type 1 diabetes. cDNA synthesis used the whole RNA isolate, giving expressed TCRB sequences. Clones were sequenced by immunoSEQ multiplex PCR, and TCRdb holds only the in-frame ones, with some missing. The profile shows 970,000 or so clones, about a sixth of them singletons. The material sequenced was naive CD4+ T cells from blood. The receptors stem from a woman aged 18-35 years in good health.

The CDR3 nucleotides read TGTGCCAGCGGGACAGTCCGGGCTGGGGGGGCTTTCTTT. It specifies CASGTVRAGGAFF. The rearrangement joins TRBV2 to TRBJ1-1; 7 bases line up with TRBD1. V dropped 8 bases and J dropped 11; count of bases not matched to a gene: 14. Germline CDR1 and CDR2: SNHLY and FYNNEI. The CDR3 runs to 13 residues.

This clone was counted between two and nine times. The chain uses TRBV7-2 and TRBJ2-7, with a tentative D call TRBD2 (5 bases). Germline V gene sequence: CDR1 SGHTA, CDR2 FQGNSA. V lost 1 base and J lost 2, with 12 bases in between. The CDR3 is 15 residues long. The CDR3 protein is CASSLDRETTYEQYF. The CDR3 region has the DNA TGTGCCAGCAGCTTAGATCGCGAGACTACCTACGAGCAGTACTTC. Full variable domain (remainder filled in from reference TRBV7-2 and TRBJ2-7): GAGVSQSPSNKVTEKGKDVELRCDPISGHTALYWYRQSLGQGLEFLIYFQGNSAPDKSGLPSDRFSAERTGGSVSTLTIQRTQQEDSAVYLCASSLDRETTYEQYFGPGTRLTVT.

This clone was picked up a small number of times. The chain uses TRBV5-6 and TRBJ2-3; possible D gene TRBD2, 6 bases. This CDR3 is 11 amino acids long. Germline lookup yields CDR1 SGHDT and CDR2 YYEEEE. V shed 10 bases and J shed 0 bases, with 6 bases lying between them. CDR3 residues: CAGTSTDTQYF. DNA of the CDR3: TGTGCCGGGACTAGCACAGATACGCAGTATTTT.